Below, 9 T cell receptor beta chains from the same sample are listed, as sequenced in a study of T-cell reconstitution after alpha-beta-depleted transplantation in children. As it was prepared, the TCRbeta library received unique molecular identifiers. TCRdb called the PCR reads again in MiXCR, with one record for every CDR3 protein. The repertoire consists of 700,000 or so distinct CDR3 sequences, with about an eighth occurring once and the leading ten covering roughly 0.84%. This sample comprised PBMCs, obtained before TCRalphabeta/CD19-depleted stem cell transplant. These receptors all come from a girl aged 2 to 9 with congenital amegakaryocytic thrombocytopenia, due to receive a stem cell transplant.

This clonotype was counted at least ten times. The chain combines TRBV20-1 with TRBJ2-7; perhaps TRBD2 as D (5 bases). The ends were cut back, 3 bases at V and 6 bases at J, with 18 bases in the middle. The CDR3 runs to 14 residues. Germline values: CDR1 DFQATT, CDR2 SNEGSKA (reference sequence). The CDR3 is CSASEGGVISEQYF. The CDR3 DNA sequence: TGCAGTGCTAGTGAGGGCGGTGTAATCTCCGAGCAGTACTTC.

Comment on this clonotype: A much larger clone differs by one base, so this may be a read error. This CDR3 reads CASSFPAGGPDTQYF. The DNA of the CDR3 is TGTGCCAGCAGTTTCCCAGCGGGAGGGCCAGATACGCAGTATTTT. This sequence joins TRBV12-3 or TRBV12-4 and TRBJ2-3; the match to TRBD2 covers 10 bases. V lost 3 bases and J lost 4; bases outside the gene matches: 4. This CDR3 spans 15 amino acids.

This clonotype was recorded a few times. The rearrangement links TRBV6-5 to TRBJ2-2; weak D call: TRBD2 (6 bases). Germline loops: CDR1 MNHEY, CDR2 SVGAGI. V was pared by 0 bases and J by 0 bases, with 8 bases between. This CDR3 has 16 residues. The CDR3 DNA is TGTGCCAGCAGTTACTCGGGACTGTCGAACACCGGGGAGCTGTTTTTT. This encodes CASSYSGLSNTGELFF.

This clonotype appeared a few times. The gene calls are TRBV7-8 and TRBJ2-7; a possible D gene is TRBD2 (5 bases). Deletions cut 7 bases from V and 2 bases from J, with 15 bases between. CDR3 length equals 14 residues. Germline V gene data show CDR1 as SGHVS and CDR2 as FQNEAQ. CDR3 bases: TGTGCCAGCAAAAGGGTGGAGGTTCCCTACGAGCAGTACTTC. This codes for CASKRVEVPYEQYF. Complete variable domain (other parts from reference TRBV7-8 and TRBJ2-7): GAGVSQSPRYKVAKRGQDVALRCDPISGHVSLFWYQQALGQGPEFLTYFQNEAQLDKSGLPSDRFFAERPEGSVSTLKIQRTQQEDSAVYLCASKRVEVPYEQYFGPGTRLTVT.

The sample holds a few counts of this clonotype. The chain couples TRBV5-6 to TRBJ2-6; TRBD1 matches 7 bases. Unmatched junction bases numbered 12, after V lost 0 bases and J lost 0 bases. CDR1 is SGHDT, CDR2 YYEEEE, per germline. The CDR3 spans 20 residues. The CDR3 DNA is TGTGCCAGCAGCTTGGGAGCTGGCGACAGGGCAAACTCTGGGGCCAACGTCCTGACTTTC. It encodes CASSLGAGDRANSGANVLTF.

This clonotype appeared a few times. The rearrangement links TRBV6-1 to TRBJ1-6; weak D call: TRBD1 (6 bases). Germline lookup yields CDR1 MNHNS and CDR2 SASEGT. V lost 2 bases and J 7 bases, leaving 24 bases between the germline ends. This CDR3 has 19 residues. This CDR3 is CASSERGRTDLKRNSPLHF. The DNA of the CDR3 is TGTGCCAGCAGTGAAAGGGGCCGGACAGACCTAAAGCGGAATTCACCCCTCCACTTT.

This chain uses TRBV27 with TRBJ1-2; TRBD1 might be the D (5 bases). Germline lookup yields CDR1 MNHEY and CDR2 SMNVEV (reference sequence). V was pared by 10 bases and J by 3 bases, with 9 bases between. The CDR3 spans 11 residues. The chain's CDR3 is CAIKGDYGYTF. The CDR3 nucleotides are TGTGCCATCAAAGGGGACTATGGCTACACCTTC.

This clonotype was observed at least ten times. The chain is built from TRBV6-1 and TRBJ2-1, with 8 bases identical to TRBD1. The CDR3 is 15 residues long. The germline gives CDR1 MNHNS, CDR2 SASEGT. With V trimmed by 5 bases and J by 2 bases, 5 bases remained unmatched. The CDR3 bases are TGTGCCAGCAGTCCCGGACAGGGACCCTACAATGAGCAGTTCTTC. Its protein is CASSPGQGPYNEQFF.

This clonotype showed up just a few times. The chain employs TRBV12-3 or TRBV12-4 and TRBJ2-7; 10 bases align to TRBD2. V lost 6 bases to trimming and J lost 4 bases; unmatched junction nucleotides: 6. The CDR3 length is 14 residues. The CDR3 nucleotides are TGTGCCAGCAGGAATAGCGGGAGGACATACGAGCAGTACTTC. Its protein product is CASRNSGRTYEQYF.